This T cell receptor beta chain was recorded in a study of blood T cell repertoires in COVID-19. Study-wide background: Sources were T cells, B-cell-depleted T cells, or PBMCs; the material itself was cDNA or gDNA.

The CDR3 consists of 12 residues. Per the germline V gene, CDR1 is SNHLY and CDR2 is FYNNEI. The V end was cut by 3 bases, the J end by 7 bases, with 8 bases between. This clone was observed a few times. The protocol was immunoSEQ multiplex PCR, while the TCRdb copy is restricted to in-frame clones and leaves out a portion. Of 400,000 or so clones in the sample, about 90% were seen once. This sequence originates from a man aged 18 to 35 with COVID-19, enrolled during active disease. What was sequenced was peripheral blood. The V and J genes are TRBV2 and TRBJ2-3; a possible D gene is TRBD1 (5 bases). CDR3 residues: CASSEGPHTQYF. Here the CDR3 DNA reads TGTGCCAGCAGTGAGGGGCCCCATACGCAGTATTTT.